This record concerns one TCR beta chain sequence. Antigen: not known. These data are taken from a study of monozygotic twins with inflammatory bowel disease. Germline V gives CDR1 SGHRS, CDR2 YFSETQ. The CDR3 runs to 17 residues. Eight separate reactions per sample served to make cDNA. Template switching was used to attach UMIs, which incorporated a 6-nucleotide sample barcode. TCRdb re-called the 5' RACE reads and gives one entry per CDR3 protein, without DNA. The specimen's table records around 370,000 distinct CDR3 sequences. Study-wide findings and caveats: No single strong signal or clonotype associated with IBD was supported. It was in IBD patients that TCRbeta diversity (inverse Simpson) was lower than in healthy co-twins.

The chain joins TRBV5-1 to TRBJ2-3. The receptor comes from a human donor with ulcerative colitis or Crohn's disease, or a healthy co-twin of an affected twin (not recorded which). Sequencing was carried out using blood. CDR3 sequence: CASSLGRAGTSTDTQYF.